A selection of T cell receptor beta chains follows, all from one sample in a study of shared clonotypes between healthy human individuals. Method: immunoSEQ multiplex PCR; TCRdb's copy keeps in-frame clones and lacks some. The sample holds about half a million clones, approximately 84% seen once. The specimen sequenced was PBMCs. The origin of the receptors is a woman in her thirties or forties in good health. Some clones in this sample may be carry-over from other donors' samples. Each CDR3 is given with its conserved first and last residue. Each record gives: D gene, V gene, clone size, J gene, CDR3 DNA, CDR3 protein. A D gene is named only where the DNA matches it firmly. Some rows mark clone size as missing; the rest say once, few, many or name a class of expanded clone.

>TRBD2|TRBV11-2|.|TRBJ2-7
TGTGCCAGCAGCCCCGATAGGGGCGGGAGCTCCTACGAGCAGTACTTC
CASSPDRGGSSYEQYF
>.|TRBV5-1|.|TRBJ2-7
TGCGCCAGCAGCCCCCGGGACGGTTCCTACGAGCAGTACTTC
CASSPRDGSYEQYF
>.|TRBV5-6|.|TRBJ1-4
TGTGCCAGCAGCCAGGTCACAGCGGCTGAAAAACTGTTTTTT
CASSQVTAAEKLFF
>.|TRBV11-2|.|TRBJ2-2
TGTGCCAGCAGCTTGAGGTTCACCGGGGAGCTGTTTTTT
CASSLRFTGELFF
>.|TRBV5-8|once|TRBJ2-7
TGTGCCAGCAGCTTGTGGGTTTCGACAGGAAGCTCCTACGAGCAGTACTTC
CASSLWVSTGSSYEQYF
>TRBD2|TRBV5-1|.|TRBJ2-1
TGCGCCAGCAGCTTGAATCGCGGGAGCTACAATGAGCAGTTCTTC
CASSLNRGSYNEQFF
>.|TRBV4-1|.|TRBJ2-3
TGCGCCAGCAGCCAAGATCGTTCGACACGCTGGTCGGATACGCAGTATTTT
CASSQDRSTRWSDTQYF
>.|TRBV18|once|TRBJ1-2
TGTGCCAGCTCACCGTCCGGTGATCTGGCGGGCTACACCTTC
CASSPSGDLAGYTF
>.|TRBV2|many|TRBJ1-2
TGTGCCAGCAGACGGGGTACGGCTAACTATGGCTACACCTTC
CASRRGTANYGYTF
>.|TRBV4-3|.|TRBJ2-5
TGCGCCAGCAGCCAAGAGGGCCCTGGGGCGCCCCAGTACTTC
CASSQEGPGAPQYF
>.|TRBV10-2|.|TRBJ2-2
TGCGCCAGCTGGGACGGGGAGCTGTTTTTT
CASWDGELFF
>TRBD2|TRBV19|.|TRBJ2-5
TGTGCCAGTAGTAGCGGGAGGGCCGGTGAGACCCAGTACTTC
CASSSGRAGETQYF
>TRBD1|TRBV7-9|.|TRBJ1-3
TGTGCCAGCAGTCGAGGACAGGGGACTGGAAACACCATATATTTT
CASSRGQGTGNTIYF
>TRBD1|TRBV5-4|.|TRBJ2-7
TGTGCCAGCAGCTCGGGAGTCGGACAGGGCCACTACGAGCAGTACTTC
CASSSGVGQGHYEQYF
>TRBD2|TRBV11-2|many|TRBJ2-1
TGTGCCAGCAGCCCCGGGGGGACCCGGCAGTTCTTC
CASSPGGTRQFF
>TRBD2|TRBV28|.|TRBJ2-7
TGTGCCAGCAGTTTAGGGGGGACTAGATCCTACGAGCAGTACTTC
CASSLGGTRSYEQYF
>.|TRBV7-2|.|TRBJ2-7
TGTGCCAGCAGCTTCGGACGGAGCTACGAGCAGTACTTC
CASSFGRSYEQYF
>.|TRBV20-1|.|TRBJ1-1
TGCAGTGCCTTTCAGAGGACTGAAGCTTTCTTT
CSAFQRTEAFF
>TRBD2|TRBV19|.|TRBJ2-3
TGTGCCAGTAGTCTCGGACTAGTTGACGATACGCAGTATTTT
CASSLGLVDDTQYF
>.|TRBV7-9|many|TRBJ2-2
TGTGCCAGCAGCTTACTTGGGCTTCCCATAACCGCGAACACCGGGGAGCTGTTTTTT
CASSLLGLPITANTGELFF
>.|TRBV2|.|TRBJ2-3
TGTGCCAGCAGTGAGACTGGTTCTAGCACAGATACGCAGTATTTT
CASSETGSSTDTQYF
>TRBD2|TRBV7-8|.|TRBJ2-7
TGTGCCAGCAGCTTAGGACCGGGACTAGCTTCCGAGCAGTACTTC
CASSLGPGLASEQYF
>.|TRBV5-1|once|TRBJ1-2
TGCGCCAGCAGCTTGGATCCAGCCTCCTATGGCTACACCTTC
CASSLDPASYGYTF
>.|TRBV9|.|TRBJ1-5
TGTGCCAGCAGCCTGGACGCATATAGCAATCAGCCCCAGCATTTT
CASSLDAYSNQPQHF
>TRBD2|TRBV29-1|many|TRBJ2-3
TGCAGCACCCGGGGGGGGGAAAGTACGCAGTATTTT
CSTRGGESTQYF
>.|TRBV27|.|TRBJ2-1
TGTGCCAGCAGTTTAGAAGGGCGGGTTAGCTCCTACAATGAGCAGTTCTTC
CASSLEGRVSSYNEQFF
>.|TRBV12-5|few|TRBJ2-1
TGTGCTAGTGGTTTGTACGACAATGAGCAGTTCTTC
CASGLYDNEQFF